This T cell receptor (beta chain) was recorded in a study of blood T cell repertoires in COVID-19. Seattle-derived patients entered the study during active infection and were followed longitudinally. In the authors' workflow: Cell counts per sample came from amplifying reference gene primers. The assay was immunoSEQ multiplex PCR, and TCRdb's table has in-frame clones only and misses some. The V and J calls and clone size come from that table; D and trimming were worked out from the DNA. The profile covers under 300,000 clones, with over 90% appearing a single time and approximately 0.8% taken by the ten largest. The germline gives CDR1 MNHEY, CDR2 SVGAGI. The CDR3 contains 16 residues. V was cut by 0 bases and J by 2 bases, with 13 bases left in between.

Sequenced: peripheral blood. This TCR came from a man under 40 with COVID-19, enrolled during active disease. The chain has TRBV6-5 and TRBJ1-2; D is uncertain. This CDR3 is CASSYSKIGANYGYTF. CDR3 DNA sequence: TGTGCCAGCAGTTACTCGAAAATCGGTGCGAACTATGGCTACACCTTC.